These 9 T cell receptor beta chains were all obtained from the same sample, sequenced in a study of T cells after yellow fever vaccination. MiXCR, run by TCRdb on the 5' RACE reads, gives a single entry per CDR3 protein. The sample lists some 260,000 distinct CDR3 sequences, roughly 5.6% occurring once. Sequencing used CD4+ T cells sorted from PBMCs, obtained on the day of the yellow fever booster vaccination. The source of these receptors is a young man who received the YFV17D yellow fever vaccine.

The V call is TRBV5-6, the J call TRBJ1-5; D is perhaps TRBD1 (6 bases). Germline loops: CDR1 SGHDT, CDR2 YYEEEE. With 3 bases removed from V and 2 bases from J, the gap between germline ends came to 12 bases. This CDR3 has 15 amino acids. This chain's CDR3 is CASSSLDSGNQPQHF. In DNA, the CDR3 is TGTGCCAGCAGCTCCCTGGACAGCGGCAATCAGCCCCAGCATTTT. Drawing the rest from reference TRBV5-6 and TRBJ1-5, the complete variable domain is DAGVTQSPTHLIKTRGQQVTLRCSPKSGHDTVSWYQQALGQGPQFIFQYYEEEERQRGNFPDRFSGHQFPNYSSELNVNALLLGDSALYLCASSSLDSGNQPQHFGDGTRLSIL.

This clonotype was observed at least ten times. This chain connects TRBV20-1 to TRBJ1-5; 7 bases agree with TRBD1. Germline CDR1 and CDR2: DFQATT and SNEGSKA (reference sequence). V shed 6 bases, J shed 6 bases, and the junction held 8 bases outside the gene matches. CDR3 size: 13 residues. As DNA, the CDR3 is TGCAGTGCCGCACAGGGGTTCGGTCAGCCCCAGCATTTT. This gives the protein CSAAQGFGQPQHF.

This clonotype was seen only a few times. V gene TRBV7-9 combines with J gene TRBJ2-5; unclear D gene. Per germline, CDR1 SEHNR and CDR2 FQNEAQ (reference sequence). V was shortened by 3 bases and J by 7 bases, with 12 bases between the two germline ends. The CDR3 is 13 amino acids. The CDR3 protein is CASSFVRPWTQYF. CDR3 bases: TGTGCCAGCAGCTTTGTGCGGCCCTGGACCCAGTACTTC.

This clonotype was seen only a few times. CDR3 in DNA: TGTGCCAGCGCCGGGACAGGTTACGAAAAACTGTTTTTT. Its translation: CASAGTGYEKLFF. The chain is built from TRBV6-2 or TRBV6-3 and TRBJ1-4; 8 bases align to TRBD1. The CDR3 spans 13 residues. CDR1 is MNHEY, CDR2 SVGEGT, per germline. V trimming: 8 bases; J trimming: 8 bases; junction bases outside the gene matches: 7.

This clonotype appeared a few times. The rearrangement links TRBV30 to TRBJ1-2; weak D call: TRBD1 (5 bases). V lost 2 bases and J lost 8, with 12 bases in between. The V gene's germline CDR1 is GTSNPN and CDR2 SVGIG (reference sequence). The CDR3 length is 12 residues. The CDR3 protein is CAWSYAGLGYTF. The CDR3 DNA reads as TGTGCCTGGAGTTATGCAGGGCTGGGCTACACCTTC.

This clonotype appeared many times. The rearrangement uses TRBV5-1 and TRBJ2-3; D is possibly TRBD2 (6 bases). The CDR3 contains 15 residues. CDR1 SGHRS and CDR2 YFSETQ come from the germline V gene. V lost 0 bases, J lost 1 base, and 9 bases lay in between. The DNA of the CDR3 is TGCGCCAGCAGCTTGGGCCCGGGGGGCACAGATACGCAGTATTTT. Encoded protein: CASSLGPGGTDTQYF. Variable domain in full (rest from reference TRBV5-1 and TRBJ2-3): KAGVTQTPRYLIKTRGQQVTLSCSPISGHRSVSWYQQTPGQGLQFLFEYFSETQRNKGNFPGRFSGRQFSNSRSEMNVSTLELGDSALYLCASSLGPGGTDTQYFGPGTRLTVL.

The chain has TRBV6-5 and TRBJ1-1; no definite D call. Deletions cut 8 bases from V and 0 bases from J, with 10 bases between. Germline CDR1 MNHEY, CDR2 SVGAGI. The CDR3 has 13 amino acids. The CDR3 sequence is CASRNPLNTEAFF. The CDR3 DNA reads as TGTGCCAGCCGAAATCCCCTGAACACTGAAGCTTTCTTT.

A few counts support this clonotype. The V and J genes are TRBV7-2 and TRBJ2-2; 9 positions agree with TRBD1. V was pared by 1 base and J by 1 base, with 1 base of the junction left unmatched. The CDR3 runs to 16 residues. The germline gives CDR1 SGHTA, CDR2 FQGNSA. CDR3 DNA: TGTGCCAGCAGCTTAGGGGGACAGGGGAACACCGGGGAGCTGTTTTTT. Its translation: CASSLGGQGNTGELFF.

In this sample, this clonotype turned up a few times. This chain links TRBV7-2 with TRBJ2-6; D perhaps matches TRBD2 (7 bases). CDR3 length: 15 residues. The ends were cut back, 4 bases at V and 4 bases at J, with 11 bases in the middle. Germline V lookup: CDR1 SGHTA, CDR2 FQGNSA. The CDR3 loop reads CASSSGEGGANVLTF. DNA for the CDR3: TGTGCCAGCAGCTCAGGGGAGGGCGGGGCCAACGTCCTGACTTTC.